The rows below give T cell receptor beta chains drawn from one sample of a study of post-analysis software for immune sequencing data. TCRdb re-called the PCR reads with MiXCR, one entry per CDR3 protein. The sample holds about 770,000 distinct CDR3 sequences, roughly 50% seen once. What was sequenced was blood. These receptors came from a girl aged 10 to 17 with multiple sclerosis. Both conserved end residues are trimmed from each CDR3. The order of the fields is V gene, CDR3 protein.

v_call: TRBV6-5; cdr3_aa: ASRILAGGADTQY
v_call: TRBV12-3/TRBV12-4; cdr3_aa: ASSLFAGTSGRAYEQY
v_call: TRBV24-1; cdr3_aa: ATSDRDRADGYT
v_call: TRBV12-3/TRBV12-4; cdr3_aa: ASSLSGLAKIYEQY
v_call: TRBV5-1; cdr3_aa: ASSLETASSYNEQF
v_call: TRBV18; cdr3_aa: ASSPGKRLAGAGNEQF
v_call: TRBV28; cdr3_aa: ASTQFRDRPNYGYT
v_call: TRBV6-4; cdr3_aa: ASSEGPGDLEDTQY
v_call: TRBV5-1; cdr3_aa: ASSSLSRTSGRLVQETQY
v_call: TRBV9; cdr3_aa: ASSVVGGPAF
v_call: TRBV7-2; cdr3_aa: ASSSGTGEYPYNEQF
v_call: TRBV6-5; cdr3_aa: ASSWTGVGANVLT
v_call: TRBV7-2; cdr3_aa: ASSLVGQVTEQF
v_call: TRBV2; cdr3_aa: ASRGGEQY
v_call: TRBV6-2/TRBV6-3; cdr3_aa: ASSYPSGPYDDEQF
v_call: TRBV11-2; cdr3_aa: ASSLPGRGVESAKNIQY
v_call: TRBV27; cdr3_aa: ASQRTGHPYEQY
v_call: TRBV20-1; cdr3_aa: SAPLPGGADTQY
v_call: TRBV28; cdr3_aa: ASRTSGTYNGQF
v_call: TRBV29-1; cdr3_aa: SVKGPDQETQY
v_call: TRBV20-1; cdr3_aa: SASGQDEQY
v_call: TRBV7-2; cdr3_aa: ASSLGARPGEKLF